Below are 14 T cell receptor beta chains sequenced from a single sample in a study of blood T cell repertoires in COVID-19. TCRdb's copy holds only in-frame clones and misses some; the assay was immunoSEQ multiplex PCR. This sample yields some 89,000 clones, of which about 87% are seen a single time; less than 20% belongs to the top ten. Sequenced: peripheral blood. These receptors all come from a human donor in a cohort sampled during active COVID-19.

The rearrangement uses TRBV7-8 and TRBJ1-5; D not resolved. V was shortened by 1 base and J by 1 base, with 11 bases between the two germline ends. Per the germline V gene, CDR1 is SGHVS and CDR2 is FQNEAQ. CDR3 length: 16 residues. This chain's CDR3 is CASSLVGGRSNQPQHF. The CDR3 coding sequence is TGTGCCAGCAGCTTAGTGGGAGGCAGAAGCAATCAGCCCCAGCATTTT. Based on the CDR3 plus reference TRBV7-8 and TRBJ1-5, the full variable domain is GAGVSQSPRYKVAKRGQDVALRCDPISGHVSLFWYQQALGQGPEFLTYFQNEAQLDKSGLPSDRFFAERPEGSVSTLKIQRTQQEDSAVYLCASSLVGGRSNQPQHFGDGTRLSIL.

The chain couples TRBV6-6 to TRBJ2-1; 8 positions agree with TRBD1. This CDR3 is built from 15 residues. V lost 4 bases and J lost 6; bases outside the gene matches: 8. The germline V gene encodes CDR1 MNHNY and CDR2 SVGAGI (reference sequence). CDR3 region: CASSWGQDQGNEQFF. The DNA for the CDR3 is TGTGCCAGCAGTTGGGGACAGGATCAGGGCAATGAGCAGTTCTTC.

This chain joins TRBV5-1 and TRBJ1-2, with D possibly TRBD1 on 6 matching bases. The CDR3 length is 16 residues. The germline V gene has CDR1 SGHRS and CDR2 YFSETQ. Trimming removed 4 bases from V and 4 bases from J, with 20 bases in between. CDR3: CASSALDSQIFYGYTF. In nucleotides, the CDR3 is TGCGCCAGCAGCGCCCTGGACAGCCAGATTTTCTATGGCTACACCTTC.

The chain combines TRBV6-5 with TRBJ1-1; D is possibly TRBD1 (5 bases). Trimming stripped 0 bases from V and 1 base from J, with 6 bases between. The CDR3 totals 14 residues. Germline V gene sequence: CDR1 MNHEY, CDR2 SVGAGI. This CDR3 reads CASSYSRGNTEAFF. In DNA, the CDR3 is TGTGCCAGCAGTTACTCAAGGGGGAACACTGAAGCTTTCTTT.

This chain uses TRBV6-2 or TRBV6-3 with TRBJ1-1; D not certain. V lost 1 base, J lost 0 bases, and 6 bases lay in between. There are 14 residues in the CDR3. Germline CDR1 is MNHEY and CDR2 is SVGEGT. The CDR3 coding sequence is TGTGCCAGCAGTTACTACAGCATGAACACTGAAGCTTTCTTT. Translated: CASSYYSMNTEAFF.

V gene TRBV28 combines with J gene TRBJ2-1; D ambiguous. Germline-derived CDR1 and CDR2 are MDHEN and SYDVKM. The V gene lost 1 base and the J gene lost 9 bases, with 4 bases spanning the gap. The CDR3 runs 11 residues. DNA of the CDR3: TGTGCCAGCAGTTTATTCGGTGAGCAGTTCTTC. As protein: CASSLFGEQFF.

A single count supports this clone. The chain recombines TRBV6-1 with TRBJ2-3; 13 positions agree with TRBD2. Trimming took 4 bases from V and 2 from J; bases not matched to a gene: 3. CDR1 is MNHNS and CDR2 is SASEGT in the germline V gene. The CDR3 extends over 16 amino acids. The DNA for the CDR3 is TGTGCCAGCAGTGGGGGACTAGCGGGACTCACAGATACGCAGTATTTT. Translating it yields CASSGGLAGLTDTQYF.

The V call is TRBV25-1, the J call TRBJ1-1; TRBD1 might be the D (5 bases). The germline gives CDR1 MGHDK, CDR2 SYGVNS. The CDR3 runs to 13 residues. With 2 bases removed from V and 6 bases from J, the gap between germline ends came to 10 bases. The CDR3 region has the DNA TGTGCCAGCAGTGAAAGGACACAGTCTGAAGCTTTCTTT. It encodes CASSERTQSEAFF.

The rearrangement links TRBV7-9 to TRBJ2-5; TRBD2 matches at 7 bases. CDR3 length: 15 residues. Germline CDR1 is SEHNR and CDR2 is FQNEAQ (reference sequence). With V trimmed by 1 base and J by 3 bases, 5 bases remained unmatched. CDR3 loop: CASSLGGGREETQYF. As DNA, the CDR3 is TGTGCCAGCAGCTTAGGGGGCGGGAGAGAAGAGACCCAGTACTTC.

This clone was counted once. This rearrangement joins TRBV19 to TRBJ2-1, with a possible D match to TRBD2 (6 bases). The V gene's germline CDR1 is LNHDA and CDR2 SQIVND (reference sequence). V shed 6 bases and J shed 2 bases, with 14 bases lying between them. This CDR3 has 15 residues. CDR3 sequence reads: CASSQNGRPYNEQFF. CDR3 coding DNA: TGTGCCAGTAGCCAGAATGGGAGGCCCTACAATGAGCAGTTCTTC.

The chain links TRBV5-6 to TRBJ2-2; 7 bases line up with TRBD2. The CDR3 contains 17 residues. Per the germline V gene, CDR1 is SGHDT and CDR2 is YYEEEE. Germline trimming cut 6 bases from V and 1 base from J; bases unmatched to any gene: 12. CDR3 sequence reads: CASTPLSGMGNTGELFF. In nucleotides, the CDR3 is TGTGCCAGCACCCCCCTAAGCGGGATGGGGAACACCGGGGAGCTGTTTTTT.

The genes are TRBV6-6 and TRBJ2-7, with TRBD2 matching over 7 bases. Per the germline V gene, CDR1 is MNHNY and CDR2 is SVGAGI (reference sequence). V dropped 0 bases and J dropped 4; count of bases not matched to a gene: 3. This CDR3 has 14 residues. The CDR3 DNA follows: TGTGCCAGCAGTTACTCGGCGGGAGCTTACGAGCAGTACTTC. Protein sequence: CASSYSAGAYEQYF.

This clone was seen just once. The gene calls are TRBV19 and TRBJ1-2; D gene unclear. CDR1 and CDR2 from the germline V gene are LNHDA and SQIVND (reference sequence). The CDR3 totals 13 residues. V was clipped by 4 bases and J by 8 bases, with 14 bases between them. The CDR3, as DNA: TGTGCCAGTAGTACAAACGACATGTACGGCTACACCTTC. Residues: CASSTNDMYGYTF.

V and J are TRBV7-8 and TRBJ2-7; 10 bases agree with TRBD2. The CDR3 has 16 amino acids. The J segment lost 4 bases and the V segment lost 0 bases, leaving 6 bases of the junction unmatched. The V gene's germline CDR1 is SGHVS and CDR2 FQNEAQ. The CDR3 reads CASSLAGPSGGYEQYF. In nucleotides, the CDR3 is TGTGCCAGCAGCTTAGCAGGGCCTAGCGGGGGATACGAGCAGTACTTC.